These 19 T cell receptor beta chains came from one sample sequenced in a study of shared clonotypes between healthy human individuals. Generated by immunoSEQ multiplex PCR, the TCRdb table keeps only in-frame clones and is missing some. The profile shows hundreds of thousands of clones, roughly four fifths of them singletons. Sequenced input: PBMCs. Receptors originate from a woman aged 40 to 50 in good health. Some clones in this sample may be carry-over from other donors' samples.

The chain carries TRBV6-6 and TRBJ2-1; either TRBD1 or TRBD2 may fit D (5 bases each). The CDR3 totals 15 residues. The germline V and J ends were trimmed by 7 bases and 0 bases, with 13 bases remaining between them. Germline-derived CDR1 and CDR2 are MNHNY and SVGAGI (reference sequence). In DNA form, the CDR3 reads TGTGCCAGCACCGCCGGGACGGTCTCCTACAATGAGCAGTTCTTC. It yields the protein CASTAGTVSYNEQFF.

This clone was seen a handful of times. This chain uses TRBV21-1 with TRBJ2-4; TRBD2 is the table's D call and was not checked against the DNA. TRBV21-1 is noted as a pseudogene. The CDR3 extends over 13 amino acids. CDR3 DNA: TGTGCCAGCAGCGTACCCCGCGAAAACATTCAGTACTTC. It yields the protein CASSVPRENIQYF.

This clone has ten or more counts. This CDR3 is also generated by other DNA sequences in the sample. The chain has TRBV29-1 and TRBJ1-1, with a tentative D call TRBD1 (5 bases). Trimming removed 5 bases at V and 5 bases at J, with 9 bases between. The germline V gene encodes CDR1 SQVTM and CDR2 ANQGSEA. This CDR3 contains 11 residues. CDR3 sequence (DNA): TGCAGCGTTTCAGGGACTACTGAAGCTTTCTTT. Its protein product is CSVSGTTEAFF.

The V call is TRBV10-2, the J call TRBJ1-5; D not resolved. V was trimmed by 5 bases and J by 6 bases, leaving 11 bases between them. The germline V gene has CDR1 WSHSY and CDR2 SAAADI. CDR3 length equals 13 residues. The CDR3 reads CASSPGSGQPQHF. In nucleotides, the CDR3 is TGCGCCAGCAGTCCCGGATCCGGTCAGCCCCAGCATTTT.

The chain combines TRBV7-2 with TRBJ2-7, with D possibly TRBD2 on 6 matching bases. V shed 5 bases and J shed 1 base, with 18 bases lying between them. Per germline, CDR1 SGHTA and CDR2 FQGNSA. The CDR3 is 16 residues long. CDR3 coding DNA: TGTGCCAGCAGCCCAGGTTTTAGGGCGGGGTCCTACGAGCAGTACTTC. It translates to CASSPGFRAGSYEQYF.

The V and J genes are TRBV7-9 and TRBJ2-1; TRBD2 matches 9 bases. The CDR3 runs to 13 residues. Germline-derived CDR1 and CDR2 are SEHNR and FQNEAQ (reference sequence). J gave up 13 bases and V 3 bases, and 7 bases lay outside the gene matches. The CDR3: CASSLLAGGHQFF. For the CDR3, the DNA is TGTGCCAGCAGCTTGCTGGCGGGAGGGCATCAGTTCTTC.

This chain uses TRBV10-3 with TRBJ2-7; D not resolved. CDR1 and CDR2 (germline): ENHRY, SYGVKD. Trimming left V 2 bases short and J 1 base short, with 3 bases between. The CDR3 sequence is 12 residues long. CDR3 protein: CAISEPSYEQYF. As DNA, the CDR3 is TGTGCCATCAGTGAGCCTTCCTACGAGCAGTACTTC.

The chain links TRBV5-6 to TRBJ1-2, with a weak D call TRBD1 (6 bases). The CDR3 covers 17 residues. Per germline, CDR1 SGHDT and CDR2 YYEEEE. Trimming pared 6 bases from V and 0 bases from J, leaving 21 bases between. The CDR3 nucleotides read TGTGCCAGCACTGCCGGTCTGGGACAACCATCTAACTATGGCTACACCTTC. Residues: CASTAGLGQPSNYGYTF.

The CDR3 coding sequence is TGTGCCAGCACCAAGGTGGGGACAGAAAAAGCTTTCTTT. It yields the protein CASTKVGTEKAFF. The chain uses TRBV6-1 and TRBJ1-1; 7 bases match TRBD1. The CDR3 has 13 amino acids. V dropped 7 bases and J dropped 9; count of bases not matched to a gene: 11. The germline V gene has CDR1 MNHNS and CDR2 SASEGT.

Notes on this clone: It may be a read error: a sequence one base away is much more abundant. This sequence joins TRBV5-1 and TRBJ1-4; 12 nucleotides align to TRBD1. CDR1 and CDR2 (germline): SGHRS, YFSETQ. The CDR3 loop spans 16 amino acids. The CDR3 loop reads CASSIGDRGRIEELFF. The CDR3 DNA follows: TGCGCCAGCAGCATCGGGGACAGGGGGCGAATTGAAGAACTGTTTTTT.

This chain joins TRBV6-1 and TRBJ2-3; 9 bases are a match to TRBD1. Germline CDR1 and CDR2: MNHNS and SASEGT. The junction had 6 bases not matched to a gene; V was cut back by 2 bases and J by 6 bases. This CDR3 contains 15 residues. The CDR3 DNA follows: TGTGCCAGCAGTGAAATTCCCGGGACAGGGGATACGCAGTATTTT. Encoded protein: CASSEIPGTGDTQYF.

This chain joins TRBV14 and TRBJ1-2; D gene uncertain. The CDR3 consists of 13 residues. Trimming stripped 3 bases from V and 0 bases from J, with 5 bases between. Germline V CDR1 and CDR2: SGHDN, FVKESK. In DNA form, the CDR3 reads TGTGCCAGCAGCCAGGCAACTAACTATGGCTACACCTTC. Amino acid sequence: CASSQATNYGYTF. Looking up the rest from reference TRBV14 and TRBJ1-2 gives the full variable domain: EAGVTQFPSHSVIEKGQTVTLRCDPISGHDNLYWYRRVMGKEIKFLLHFVKESKQDESGMPNNRFLAERTGGTYSTLKVQPAELEDSGVYFCASSQATNYGYTFGSGTRLTVV.

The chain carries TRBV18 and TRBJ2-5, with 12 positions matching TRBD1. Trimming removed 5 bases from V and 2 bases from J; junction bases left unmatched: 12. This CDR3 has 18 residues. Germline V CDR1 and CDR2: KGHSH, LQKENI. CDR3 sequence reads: CASSSLRLGQGAQETQYF. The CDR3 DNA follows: TGTGCCAGCTCATCCCTACGTTTGGGACAGGGGGCGCAAGAGACCCAGTACTTC.

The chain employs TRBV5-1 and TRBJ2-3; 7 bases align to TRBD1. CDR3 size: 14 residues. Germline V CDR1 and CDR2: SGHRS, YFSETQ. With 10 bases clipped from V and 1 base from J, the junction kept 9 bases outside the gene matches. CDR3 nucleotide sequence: TGCGCCGGACAGACAGGGCCAGGCACAGATACGCAGTATTTT. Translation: CAGQTGPGTDTQYF.

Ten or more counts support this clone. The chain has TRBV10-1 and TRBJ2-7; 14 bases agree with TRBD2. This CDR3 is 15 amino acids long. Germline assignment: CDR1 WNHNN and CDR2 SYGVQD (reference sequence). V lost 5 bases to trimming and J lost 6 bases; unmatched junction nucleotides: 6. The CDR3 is CASSPGLAGVVEQYF. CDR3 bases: TGCGCCAGCAGTCCGGGACTAGCGGGAGTTGTCGAGCAGTACTTC.

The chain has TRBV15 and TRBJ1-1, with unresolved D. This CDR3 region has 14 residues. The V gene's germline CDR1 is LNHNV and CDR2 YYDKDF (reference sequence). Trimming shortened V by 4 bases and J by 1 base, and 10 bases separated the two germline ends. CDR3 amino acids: CATSTGRSNTEAFF. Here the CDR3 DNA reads TGTGCCACCAGCACCGGACGGTCGAACACTGAAGCTTTCTTT.

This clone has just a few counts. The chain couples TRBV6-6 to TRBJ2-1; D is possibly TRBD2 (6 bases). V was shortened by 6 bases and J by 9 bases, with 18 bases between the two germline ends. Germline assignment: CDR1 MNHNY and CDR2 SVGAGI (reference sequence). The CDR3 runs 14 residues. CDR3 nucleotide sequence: TGTGCCAGCAGCCGTACTTCTAGCGTGGCTGAGCAGTTCTTC. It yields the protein CASSRTSSVAEQFF.

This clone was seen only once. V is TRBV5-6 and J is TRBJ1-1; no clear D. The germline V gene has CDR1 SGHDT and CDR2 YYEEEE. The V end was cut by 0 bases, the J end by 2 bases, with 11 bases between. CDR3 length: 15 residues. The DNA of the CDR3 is TGTGCCAGCAGCTTGGACGGACGGATTAACACTGAAGCTTTCTTT. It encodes CASSLDGRINTEAFF.

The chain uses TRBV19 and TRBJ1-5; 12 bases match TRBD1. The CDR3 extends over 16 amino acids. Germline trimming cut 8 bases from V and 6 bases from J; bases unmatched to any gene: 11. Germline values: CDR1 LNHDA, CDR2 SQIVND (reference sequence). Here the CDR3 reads CASFGSGTGGIQPQHF. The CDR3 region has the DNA TGTGCCAGTTTCGGCTCCGGGACAGGGGGCATTCAGCCCCAGCATTTT.